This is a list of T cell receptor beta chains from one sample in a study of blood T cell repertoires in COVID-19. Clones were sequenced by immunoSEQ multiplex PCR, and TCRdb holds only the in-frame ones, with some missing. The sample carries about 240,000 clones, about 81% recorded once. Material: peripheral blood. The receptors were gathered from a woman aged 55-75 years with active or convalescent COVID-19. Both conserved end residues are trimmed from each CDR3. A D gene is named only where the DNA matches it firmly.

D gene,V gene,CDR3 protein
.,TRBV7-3,ASSFTGNTEAF
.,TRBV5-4,ASSMNRGRSPLH
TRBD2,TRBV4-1,ASSRGLAGATLSYEQY
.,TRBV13,ASSIGLGQNHEKLF
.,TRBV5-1,ASSLMAGALNEQF
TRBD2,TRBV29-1,GLAGGQEGTDTQY
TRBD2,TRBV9,ASSLPTGLAWETQY
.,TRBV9,ASSTAGDTEAF
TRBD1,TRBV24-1,ATSDATGGSSTDTQY
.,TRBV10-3,AISPGNSPLH
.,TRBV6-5,ASSYSRIPNQPQH
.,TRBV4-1,ASSQKGGNTEAF
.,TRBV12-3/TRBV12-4,ASSSGGETQY
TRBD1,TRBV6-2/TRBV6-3,ASSSRQGSYEQY
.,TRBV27,ASKSLYEQF
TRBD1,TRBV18,ASSPQTGEGSPLH
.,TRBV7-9,ASSLSDYSNQPQH
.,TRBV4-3,ASSPGYNSPLH
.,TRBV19,ASSGNSPLH
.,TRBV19,ASSIRLRSTEAF